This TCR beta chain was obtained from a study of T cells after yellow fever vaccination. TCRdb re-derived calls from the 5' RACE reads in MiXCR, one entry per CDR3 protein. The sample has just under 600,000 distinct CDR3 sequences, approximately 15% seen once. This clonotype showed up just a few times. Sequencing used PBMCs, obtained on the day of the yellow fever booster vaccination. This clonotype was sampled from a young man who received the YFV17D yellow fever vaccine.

As DNA, the CDR3 is TGCAGTGCTAGAGATCAACTAGCGGGAACGGATACGCAGTATTTT. As protein: CSARDQLAGTDTQYF. The J gene is TRBJ2-3, the V gene TRBV20-1; 10 nucleotides agree with TRBD2. Germline CDR1 and CDR2: DFQATT and SNEGSKA (reference sequence). Trimming removed 0 bases from V and 6 bases from J; junction bases left unmatched: 6. There are 15 residues in the CDR3.